Sequencing of this TCR beta chain was carried out in a study of T-cell reconstitution after alpha-beta-depleted transplantation in children. Study-wide results and limits: About two months after transplant, alpha-beta T cells reportedly came from several hundred expanded graft clones.

As regards this clonotype: Its antigen is still unknown.

Construction of the TCRbeta library involved unique molecular identifiers. TCRdb analysed the PCR reads with MiXCR anew, one entry per CDR3 protein. This sample has around 200,000 distinct CDR3 sequences, with roughly a sixth found just once. CDR1 and CDR2 from the germline V gene are MNHEY and SMNVEV (reference sequence). Between the trimmed V and J ends, which lost 8 bases and 0 bases, there was a span of 16 bases. The CDR3 is 15 residues long. This TCR came from a male patient aged 2 to 10 who had a stem cell transplant for acute lymphoblastic leukemia, so the T cells may come from the graft donor. The chain combines TRBV27 with TRBJ1-2, with D possibly matching TRBD1 (5 bases). The source was PBMCs, mostly from graft donor cells, collected 360 days after TCRalphabeta/CD19-depleted stem cell transplant. CDR3 nucleotides: TGTGCCAGCGGCCCGACAGTCGTTACTAACTATGGCTACACCTTC. It encodes CASGPTVVTNYGYTF.